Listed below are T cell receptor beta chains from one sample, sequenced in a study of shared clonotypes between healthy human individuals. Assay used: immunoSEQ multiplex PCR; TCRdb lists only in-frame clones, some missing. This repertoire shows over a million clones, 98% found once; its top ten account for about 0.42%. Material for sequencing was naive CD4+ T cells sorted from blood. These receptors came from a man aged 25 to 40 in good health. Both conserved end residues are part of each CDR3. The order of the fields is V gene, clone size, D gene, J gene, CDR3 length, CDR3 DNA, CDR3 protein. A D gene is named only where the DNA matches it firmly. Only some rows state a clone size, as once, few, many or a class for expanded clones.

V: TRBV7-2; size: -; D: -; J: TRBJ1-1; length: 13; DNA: TGTGCCAGCAGCTTGGACAAGAACACTGAAGCTTTCTTT; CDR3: CASSLDKNTEAFF
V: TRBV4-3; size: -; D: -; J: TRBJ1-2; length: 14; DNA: TGCGCCAGCAGCCAATCTTCAGGGACGCTCGGCTACACCTTC; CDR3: CASSQSSGTLGYTF
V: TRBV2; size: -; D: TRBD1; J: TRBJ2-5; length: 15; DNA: TGTGCCAGCAGTGCTGACAGGGGATTACCAGAGACCCAGTACTTC; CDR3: CASSADRGLPETQYF
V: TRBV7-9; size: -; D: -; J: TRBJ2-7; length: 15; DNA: TGTGCCAGCAGCGCCTTGGCCCCTCAGGGTGTGGAGCAGTACTTC; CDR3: CASSALAPQGVEQYF
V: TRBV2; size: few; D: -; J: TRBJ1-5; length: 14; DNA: TGTGCCAGCAGCGGAACAGGCCCTAATCAGCCCCAGCATTTT; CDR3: CASSGTGPNQPQHF
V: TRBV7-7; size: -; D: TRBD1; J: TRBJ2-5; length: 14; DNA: TGTGCCAGCAGCTTCAGCACAGGGGCGGAGACCCAGTACTTC; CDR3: CASSFSTGAETQYF
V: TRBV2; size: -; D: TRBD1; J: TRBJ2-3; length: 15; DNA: TGTGCCAGCAGTGGGAGGGACAGGAGCACAGATACGCAGTATTTT; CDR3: CASSGRDRSTDTQYF
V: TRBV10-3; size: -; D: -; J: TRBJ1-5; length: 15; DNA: TGTGCCATCAGTGAGTCTAGGAGAGACAATCAGCCCCAGCATTTT; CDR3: CAISESRRDNQPQHF
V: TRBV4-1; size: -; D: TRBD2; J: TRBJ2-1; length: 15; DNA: TGCGCCAGCAGCCAAGTCGCGGGAGGGTTTAATGAGCAGTTCTTC; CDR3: CASSQVAGGFNEQFF
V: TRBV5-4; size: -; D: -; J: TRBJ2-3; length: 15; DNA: TGTGCCAGCACGAACCGGGAGCGGCTCACAGATACGCAGTATTTT; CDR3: CASTNRERLTDTQYF
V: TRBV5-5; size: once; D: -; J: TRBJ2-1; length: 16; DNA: TGTGCCAGCAGCTTGGGACAGGTGTGGGCGTACAATGAGCAGTTCTTC; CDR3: CASSLGQVWAYNEQFF
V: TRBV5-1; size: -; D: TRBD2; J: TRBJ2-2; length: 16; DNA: TGCGCCAGCAGCCCAAAGGGCGGGGGGAACACCGGGGAGCTGTTTTTT; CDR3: CASSPKGGGNTGELFF
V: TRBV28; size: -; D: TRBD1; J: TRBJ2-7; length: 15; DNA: TGTGCCAGCAGTTTCCGGGGGACAGGGGGTTACGAGCAGTACTTC; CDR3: CASSFRGTGGYEQYF
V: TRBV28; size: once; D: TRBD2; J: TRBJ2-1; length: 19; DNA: TGTGCCAGCATGCTACCCATGGGCCGGCGGGAGAGCTTCGACAATGAGCAGTTCTTC; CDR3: CASMLPMGRRESFDNEQFF
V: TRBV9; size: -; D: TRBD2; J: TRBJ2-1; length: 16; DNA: TGTGCCAGCAGCGTAGTGGACGGGAGGACCTACAATGAGCAGTTCTTC; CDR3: CASSVVDGRTYNEQFF
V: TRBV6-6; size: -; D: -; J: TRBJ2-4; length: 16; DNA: TGTGCCAGCAGTTACATATGGGAGGAAACCAAAAACATTCAGTACTTC; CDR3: CASSYIWEETKNIQYF
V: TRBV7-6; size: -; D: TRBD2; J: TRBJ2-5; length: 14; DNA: TGTGCCAGCAGCAAACGGACGGGGGGAGAGACCCAGTACTTC; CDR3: CASSKRTGGETQYF
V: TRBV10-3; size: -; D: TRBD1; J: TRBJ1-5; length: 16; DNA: TGTGCCACGGATTCCCGGACAGGGGATAGCAATCAGCCCCAGCATTTT; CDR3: CATDSRTGDSNQPQHF
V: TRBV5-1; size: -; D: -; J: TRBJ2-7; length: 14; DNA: TGCGCCAGCAGCTTGGGGCAGCCCCCCTACGAGCAGTACTTC; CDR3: CASSLGQPPYEQYF
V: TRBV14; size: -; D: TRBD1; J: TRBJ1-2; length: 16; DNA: TGTGCCAGCAGCCGATACGGGACAGGGGGGTACTATGGCTACACCTTC; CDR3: CASSRYGTGGYYGYTF
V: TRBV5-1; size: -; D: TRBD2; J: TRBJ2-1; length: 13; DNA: TGCGCCAGCAGCAAGGGACTAGCGGATGAGCAGTTCTTC; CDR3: CASSKGLADEQFF
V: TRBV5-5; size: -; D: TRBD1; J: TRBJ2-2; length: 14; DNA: TGTGCCAGCAGCTCGGACAGGGCCACCGGGGAGCTGTTTTTT; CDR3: CASSSDRATGELFF
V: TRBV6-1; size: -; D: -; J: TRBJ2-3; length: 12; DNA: TGTGCCAGCCACCGAAGCACAGATACGCAGTATTTT; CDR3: CASHRSTDTQYF